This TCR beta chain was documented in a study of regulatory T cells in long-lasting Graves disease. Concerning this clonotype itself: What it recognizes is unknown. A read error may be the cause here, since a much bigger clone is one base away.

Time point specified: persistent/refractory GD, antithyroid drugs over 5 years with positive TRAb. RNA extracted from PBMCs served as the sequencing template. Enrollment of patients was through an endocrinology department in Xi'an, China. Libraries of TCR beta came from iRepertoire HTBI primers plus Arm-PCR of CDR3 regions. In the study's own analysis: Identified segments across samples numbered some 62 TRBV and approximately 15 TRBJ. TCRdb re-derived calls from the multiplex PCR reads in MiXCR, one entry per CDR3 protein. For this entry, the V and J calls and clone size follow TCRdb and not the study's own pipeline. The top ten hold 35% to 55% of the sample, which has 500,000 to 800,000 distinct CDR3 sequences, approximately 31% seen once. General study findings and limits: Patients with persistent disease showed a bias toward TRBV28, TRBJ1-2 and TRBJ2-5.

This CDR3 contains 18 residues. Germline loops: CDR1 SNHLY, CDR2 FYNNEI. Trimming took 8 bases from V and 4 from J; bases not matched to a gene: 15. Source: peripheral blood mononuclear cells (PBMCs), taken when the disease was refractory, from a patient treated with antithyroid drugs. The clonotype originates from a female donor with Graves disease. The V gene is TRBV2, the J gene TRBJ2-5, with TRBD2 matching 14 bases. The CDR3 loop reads CASLTKTSGRAGGETQYF. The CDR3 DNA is TGTGCCAGCCTGACCAAGACTAGCGGGAGGGCTGGTGGAGAGACCCAGTACTTC.